The sequence of this T cell receptor beta chain was determined in a study of blood T cell repertoires in COVID-19. On the study more broadly: The study drew acute and convalescent COVID-19 samples from the United States, Italy and Spain. T cells, B-cell-depleted T cells, or PBMCs provided the cDNA or gDNA that served as material.

Authors' methods: Scientists estimated how many nucleated cells there were by amplifying reference gene primers. TCRdb's table, derived via immunoSEQ multiplex PCR, lists solely in-frame clones and lacks some. For V, J and clone size, that table is used; D and trimming come from the DNA. The table shows some 230,000 clones, with 83% occurring only once. V dropped 10 bases and J dropped 1 base, with 7 bases sitting between them. Germline loops: CDR1 MDHEN, CDR2 SYDVKM. This CDR3 region has 11 residues. The chain combines TRBV28 with TRBJ1-1; D is unresolved. The material sequenced was peripheral blood. This TCR was sampled from a woman aged 45-60 years with acute or convalescent COVID-19. CDR3 region: CATESNTEAFF. In nucleotides, the CDR3 is TGTGCCACCGAGTCGAACACTGAAGCTTTCTTT.